This entry concerns a single TCR beta chain. Losses at the gene ends were 5 bases for V and 8 bases for J; bases not matched to a gene: 5. The CDR3 is made up of 12 amino acids. Germline lookup yields CDR1 LNHDA and CDR2 SQIVND (reference sequence). In the source study's methods: For the immunoSEQ data, sequences were junction-only without quality scores, so filtering differed. Profiling relied on immunoSEQ multiplex PCR, and the TCRdb table lists in-frame clones only, not all of them. That table is the source of V, J and clone size, and D and trimming were worked out from the DNA. The table shows around 320,000 clones, with around 90% occurring only once. This specimen belongs to a study of shared clonotypes between healthy human individuals.

The receptor was derived from a man in his late teens or twenties in good health. The V call is TRBV19, the J call TRBJ1-1, with 7 bases fitting TRBD1. Sequencing was carried out using memory CD8+ T cells sorted from blood. As to subset: CD45RO+ cells pooled with CCR7-negative TemRA cells. CDR3 sequence reads: CASSPGQAEAFF. Written as DNA, the CDR3 is TGTGCCAGTAGTCCCGGACAGGCCGAAGCTTTCTTT.